These T cell receptor beta chains were read from a single sample in a study of blood T cells in healthy people across ages. TCRdb ran MiXCR on the 5' RACE reads and lists one entry per CDR3 protein. The sample has some 1 million distinct CDR3 sequences, under 55% seen once. The sequencing sample was made of blood. These receptors were obtained from a woman aged 55 to 70 in good health. The CDR3 runs from the conserved cysteine through the conserved F or W. Fields, in order: V gene, clone size, D gene, J gene, CDR3 protein, CDR3 DNA. D genes are given only for firm matches. Clone size is stated in some rows and not others, as once, few, many or a class when expanded.

TRBV12-3/TRBV12-4	NA	NA	TRBJ2-3	CASSFGPADTQYF	TGTGCCAGCAGTTTCGGGCCAGCAGATACGCAGTATTTT
TRBV6-2/TRBV6-3	NA	NA	TRBJ1-5	CASSYAALSPTRNQPQHF	TGTGCCAGCAGTTACGCTGCCCTATCGCCCACCCGTAATCAGCCCCAGCATTTT
TRBV27	NA	NA	TRBJ1-4	CASSFLPYQVGEKLFF	TGTGCCAGCAGTTTTTTACCCTATCAGGTTGGTGAAAAACTGTTTTTT
TRBV5-1	NA	NA	TRBJ2-1	CASTTSGAYNEQFF	TGCGCCAGCACTACTAGTGGCGCCTACAATGAGCAGTTCTTC
TRBV2	NA	NA	TRBJ2-5	CASRIGTYQETQYF	TGTGCCAGCAGAATTGGGACTTACCAAGAGACCCAGTACTTC
TRBV30	few	NA	TRBJ1-2	CAWTASYGYTF	TGTGCCTGGACCGCCAGCTATGGCTACACCTTC
TRBV20-1	NA	NA	TRBJ1-2	CSAFGQPLRADYGYTF	TGCAGTGCATTCGGACAGCCGTTGCGGGCCGACTATGGCTACACCTTC
TRBV2	NA	TRBD1	TRBJ2-3	CANNAGTGETDTQYF	TGTGCCAACAATGCCGGGACAGGGGAAACAGATACGCAGTATTTT
TRBV27	once	NA	TRBJ2-1	CASTGSQNEQFF	TGTGCCAGCACCGGGAGCCAAAATGAGCAGTTCTTC
TRBV16	few	TRBD2	TRBJ2-7	CASSQLGTSPYEQYF	TGTGCCAGCAGCCAATTGGGGACTAGTCCCTACGAGCAGTACTTC
TRBV20-1	few	NA	TRBJ2-5	CSATRGPDRKTQYF	TGCAGTGCTACAAGGGGCCCCGACAGGAAGACCCAGTACTTC
TRBV7-2	few	NA	TRBJ2-5	CASSQPELQETQYF	TGTGCCAGCAGCCAGCCCGAGCTTCAAGAGACCCAGTACTTC
TRBV4-2	NA	TRBD1	TRBJ2-3	CASSQALTGDTDTQYF	TGTGCCAGCAGCCAAGCTTTGACAGGGGACACAGATACGCAGTATTTT
TRBV11-1	NA	TRBD2	TRBJ2-7	CASSLARGLAGVEQYF	TGTGCCAGCAGCTTAGCGCGGGGACTAGCGGGAGTCGAGCAGTACTTC
TRBV29-1	many	NA	TRBJ2-3	CSVGGRARTDTQYF	TGCAGCGTTGGGGGACGCGCCCGCACAGATACGCAGTATTTT
TRBV20-1	once	NA	TRBJ2-4	CSAPRSGPGHGRGGAKNIQYF	TGCAGTGCTCCACGGTCAGGACCGGGTCACGGCAGGGGAGGAGCCAAAAACATTCAGTACTTC
TRBV30	NA	NA	TRBJ2-7	CAWSLTAEQYF	TGTGCCTGGAGTTTAACCGCCGAGCAGTACTTC
TRBV20-1	NA	TRBD2	TRBJ2-5	CSASGLAGKETQYF	TGCAGTGCTAGCGGACTAGCGGGAAAAGAGACCCAGTACTTC
TRBV28	few	TRBD2	TRBJ2-7	CASSQPSGRNHEQYF	TGTGCCAGCAGTCAACCTAGCGGGAGAAATCACGAGCAGTACTTC
TRBV12-3/TRBV12-4	NA	NA	TRBJ2-7	CASSLDVNYEQYF	TGTGCCAGCAGTTTAGACGTTAACTACGAGCAGTACTTC
TRBV12-5	NA	TRBD2	TRBJ2-5	CASGLEGLAGTEQYF	TGTGCTAGTGGTTTGGAGGGACTAGCGGGGACTGAGCAGTACTTC
TRBV9	few	NA	TRBJ2-4	CASSVGSGLAKNIQYF	TGTGCCAGCAGCGTAGGTTCCGGACTAGCCAAAAACATTCAGTACTTC
TRBV29-1	few	NA	TRBJ1-2	CSVEDEDTNYGYTF	TGCAGCGTTGAAGATGAGGACACAAACTATGGCTACACCTTC
TRBV25-1	once	NA	TRBJ1-1	CASSEFGDINTEAFF	TGCGCCAGCAGTGAATTCGGGGACATTAACACTGAAGCTTTCTTT
TRBV9	NA	NA	TRBJ2-4	CASSETRWAGKNIQYF	TGTGCCAGCAGCGAGACCAGGTGGGCCGGCAAAAACATTCAGTACTTC
TRBV12-3/TRBV12-4	once	NA	TRBJ2-1	CASGPQTGLTYNEQFF	TGTGCCAGCGGCCCCCAGACGGGACTCACCTACAATGAGCAGTTCTTC
TRBV7-2	NA	TRBD2	TRBJ2-2	CASSPGTSLTGELFF	TGTGCCAGCAGCCCCGGGACTAGCCTCACCGGGGAGCTGTTTTTT
TRBV27	few	TRBD2	TRBJ2-7	CASSVRNSGRAAYEQYF	TGTGCCAGCAGTGTGAGAAATAGCGGGAGGGCCGCCTACGAGCAGTACTTC
TRBV20-1	NA	TRBD1	TRBJ1-5	CSARDSTGGQPQHF	TGCAGTGCTAGAGATAGTACAGGGGGTCAGCCCCAGCATTTT
TRBV20-1	NA	NA	TRBJ2-1	CSASDLPLGMGNEQFF	TGCAGTGCTAGTGATTTACCTTTGGGGATGGGCAATGAGCAGTTCTTC
TRBV6-1	NA	TRBD1	TRBJ2-5	CASSGGQGAQGETQYF	TGTGCCAGCAGTGGGGGACAGGGGGCGCAAGGAGAGACCCAGTACTTC
TRBV2	few	NA	TRBJ2-4	CASSPNRGLAKNIQYF	TGTGCCAGCAGCCCTAACCGGGGCCTAGCCAAAAACATTCAGTACTTC
TRBV10-3	NA	TRBD2	TRBJ2-7	CAISGGTSGRGTYEQYF	TGTGCCATCAGTGGGGGGACTAGCGGGAGAGGGACCTACGAGCAGTACTTC
TRBV4-1	NA	NA	TRBJ2-5	CASSQVGQGGETQYF	TGCGCCAGCAGCCAAGTCGGGCAGGGCGGGGAGACCCAGTACTTC
TRBV20-1	few	TRBD2	TRBJ2-7	CSAIPETSGMYEQYF	TGCAGTGCCATTCCGGAGACTAGCGGGATGTACGAGCAGTACTTC
TRBV29-1	NA	NA	TRBJ2-7	CSVDLRSQEQYF	TGCAGCGTTGATCTGAGGAGTCAAGAGCAGTACTTC
TRBV24-1	NA	TRBD2	TRBJ2-3	CATSGTSGGGIPTDTQYF	TGTGCCACCAGCGGGACTAGCGGGGGTGGGATCCCCACAGATACGCAGTATTTT
TRBV27	many	TRBD1	TRBJ1-1	CASSHRGPNTEAFF	TGTGCCAGCAGTCACAGGGGACCGAACACTGAAGCTTTCTTT
TRBV24-1	few	TRBD2	TRBJ2-3	CATSDRTSGSTDTQYF	TGTGCCACCAGTGATCGGACTAGCGGGAGCACAGATACGCAGTATTTT
TRBV29-1	NA	TRBD1	TRBJ1-1	CSVVEAQGMNTEAFF	TGCAGCGTTGTAGAAGCACAGGGGATGAACACTGAAGCTTTCTTT
TRBV20-1	NA	NA	TRBJ2-7	CSARPGHSYEQYF	TGCAGTGCTAGGCCGGGACACTCCTACGAGCAGTACTTC
TRBV10-1	NA	TRBD2	TRBJ2-1	CASSAFSSGSRYNEQFF	TGCGCCAGCAGTGCATTTTCTAGCGGGAGTCGGTACAATGAGCAGTTCTTC
TRBV5-1	NA	NA	TRBJ2-7	CASSPGDWGDYEQYF	TGCGCCAGCAGCCCTGGGGACTGGGGGGACTACGAGCAGTACTTC
TRBV5-6	many	TRBD1	TRBJ1-2	CASSIQDRRNYGYTF	TGTGCCAGCAGCATTCAGGACAGGAGGAACTATGGCTACACCTTC
TRBV20-1	NA	TRBD2	TRBJ2-3	CSAPRGGGTSTDTQYF	TGCAGTGCCCCTCGAGGCGGGGGAACTAGCACAGATACGCAGTATTTT
TRBV7-8	NA	TRBD1	TRBJ2-7	CASSSDRDSTYEQYF	TGTGCCAGCAGCTCCGATAGGGACAGCACCTACGAGCAGTACTTC
TRBV12-3/TRBV12-4	NA	NA	TRBJ1-6	CASSRGGINSPLHF	TGTGCCAGCAGTCGAGGAGGAATCAATTCACCCCTCCACTTT
TRBV7-3	few	TRBD2	TRBJ2-1	CASSPRTSWNEQFF	TGTGCCAGCAGCCCCCGGACTAGTTGGAATGAGCAGTTCTTC
TRBV2	few	NA	TRBJ2-4	CASSGILVARGEQYF	TGTGCCAGCAGTGGCATCTTGGTGGCGCGGGGTGAGCAGTACTTC